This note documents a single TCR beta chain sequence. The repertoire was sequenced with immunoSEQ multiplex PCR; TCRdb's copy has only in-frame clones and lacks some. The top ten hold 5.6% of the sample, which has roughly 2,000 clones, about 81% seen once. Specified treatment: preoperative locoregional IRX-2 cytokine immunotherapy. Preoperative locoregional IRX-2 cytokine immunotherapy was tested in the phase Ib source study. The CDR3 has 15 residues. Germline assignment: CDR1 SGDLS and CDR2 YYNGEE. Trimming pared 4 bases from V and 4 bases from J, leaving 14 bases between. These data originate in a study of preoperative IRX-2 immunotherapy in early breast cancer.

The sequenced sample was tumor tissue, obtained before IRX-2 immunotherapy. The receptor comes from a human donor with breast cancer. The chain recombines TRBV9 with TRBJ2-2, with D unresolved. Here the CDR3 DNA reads TGTGCCAGCAGCCCCACCCGACTTCCCACCGGGGAGCTGTTTTTT. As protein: CASSPTRLPTGELFF. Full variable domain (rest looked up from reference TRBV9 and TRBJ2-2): DSGVTQTPKHLITATGQRVTLRCSPRSGDLSVYWYQQSLDQGLQFLIQYYNGEERAKGNILERFSAQQFPDLHSELNLSSLELGDSALYFCASSPTRLPTGELFFGEGSRLTVL.